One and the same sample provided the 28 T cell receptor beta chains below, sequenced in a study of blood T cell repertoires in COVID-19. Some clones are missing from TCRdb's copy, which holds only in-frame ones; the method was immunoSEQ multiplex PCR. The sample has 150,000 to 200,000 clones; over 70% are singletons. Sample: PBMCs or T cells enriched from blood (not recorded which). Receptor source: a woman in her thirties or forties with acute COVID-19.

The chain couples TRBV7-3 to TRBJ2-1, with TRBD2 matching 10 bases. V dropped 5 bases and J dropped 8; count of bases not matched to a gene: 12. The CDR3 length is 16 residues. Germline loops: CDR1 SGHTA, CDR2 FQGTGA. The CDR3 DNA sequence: TGTGCCAGCAGCGCCCTACTAGCGGGACCGGCAGATGAGCAGTTCTTC. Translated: CASSALLAGPADEQFF.

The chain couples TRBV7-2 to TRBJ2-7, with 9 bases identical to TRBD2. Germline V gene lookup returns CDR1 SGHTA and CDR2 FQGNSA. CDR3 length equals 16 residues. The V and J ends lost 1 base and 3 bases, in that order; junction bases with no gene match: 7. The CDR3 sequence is CASSLEGLAGYYEQYF. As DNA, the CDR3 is TGTGCCAGCAGCTTAGAGGGGCTAGCGGGATACTACGAGCAGTACTTC.

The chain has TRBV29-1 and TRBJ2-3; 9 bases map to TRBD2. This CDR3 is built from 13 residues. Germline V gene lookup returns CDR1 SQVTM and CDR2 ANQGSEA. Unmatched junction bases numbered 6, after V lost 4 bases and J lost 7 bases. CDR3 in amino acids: CSVGAGGPNTQYF. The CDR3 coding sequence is TGCAGCGTTGGCGCGGGAGGGCCAAATACGCAGTATTTT.

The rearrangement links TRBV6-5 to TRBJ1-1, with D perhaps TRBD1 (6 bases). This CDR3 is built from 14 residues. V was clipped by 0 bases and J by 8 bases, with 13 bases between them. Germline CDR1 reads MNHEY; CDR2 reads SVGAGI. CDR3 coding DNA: TGTGCCAGCAGTTACTCTCTTTCGGGACAAGAAGCTTTCTTT. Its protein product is CASSYSLSGQEAFF.

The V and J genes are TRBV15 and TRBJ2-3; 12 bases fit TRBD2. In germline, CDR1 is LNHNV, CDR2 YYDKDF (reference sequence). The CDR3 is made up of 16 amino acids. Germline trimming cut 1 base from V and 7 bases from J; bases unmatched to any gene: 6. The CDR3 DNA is TGTGCCACCAGCAGAGGGAGGACTAGCGGGATGAATACGCAGTATTTT. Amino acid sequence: CATSRGRTSGMNTQYF.

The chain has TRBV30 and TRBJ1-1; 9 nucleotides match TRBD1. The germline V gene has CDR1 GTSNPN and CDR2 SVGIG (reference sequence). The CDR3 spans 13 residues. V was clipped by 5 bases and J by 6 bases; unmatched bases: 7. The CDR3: CAWQLDRGAEAFF. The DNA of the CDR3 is TGTGCCTGGCAATTGGACAGGGGAGCTGAAGCTTTCTTT.

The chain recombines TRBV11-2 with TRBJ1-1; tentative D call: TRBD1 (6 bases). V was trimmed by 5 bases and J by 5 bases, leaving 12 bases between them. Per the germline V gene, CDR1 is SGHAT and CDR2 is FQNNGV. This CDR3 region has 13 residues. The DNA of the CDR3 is TGTGCCAGCAGCCCCCAGACAGGTACTGAAGCTTTCTTT. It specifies CASSPQTGTEAFF.

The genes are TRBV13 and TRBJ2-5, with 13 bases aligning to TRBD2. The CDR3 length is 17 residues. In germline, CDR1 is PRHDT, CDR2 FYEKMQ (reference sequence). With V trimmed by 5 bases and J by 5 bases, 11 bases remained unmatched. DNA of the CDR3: TGTGCCAGCAGCCCCCGGACTAGCGGGAGTTCGGGTGAGACCCAGTACTTC. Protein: CASSPRTSGSSGETQYF.

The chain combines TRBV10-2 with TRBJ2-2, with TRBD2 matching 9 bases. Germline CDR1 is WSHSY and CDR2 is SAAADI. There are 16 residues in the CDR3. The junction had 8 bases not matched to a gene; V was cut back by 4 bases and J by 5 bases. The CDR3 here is CASSVIAGAGTGELFF. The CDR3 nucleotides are TGCGCCAGCAGTGTCATAGCGGGAGCTGGGACCGGGGAGCTGTTTTTT.

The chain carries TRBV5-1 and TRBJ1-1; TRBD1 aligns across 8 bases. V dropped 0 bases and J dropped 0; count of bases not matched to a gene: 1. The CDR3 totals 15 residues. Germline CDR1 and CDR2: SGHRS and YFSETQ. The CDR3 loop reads CASSLEDRVNTEAFF. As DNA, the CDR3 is TGCGCCAGCAGCTTGGAGGACAGGGTGAACACTGAAGCTTTCTTT.

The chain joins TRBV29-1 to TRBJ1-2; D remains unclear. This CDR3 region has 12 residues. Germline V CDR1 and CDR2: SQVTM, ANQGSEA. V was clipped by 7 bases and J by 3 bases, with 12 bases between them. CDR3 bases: TGCAGCGCCCGAGGGAGGGACTATGGCTACACCTTC. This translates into CSARGRDYGYTF.

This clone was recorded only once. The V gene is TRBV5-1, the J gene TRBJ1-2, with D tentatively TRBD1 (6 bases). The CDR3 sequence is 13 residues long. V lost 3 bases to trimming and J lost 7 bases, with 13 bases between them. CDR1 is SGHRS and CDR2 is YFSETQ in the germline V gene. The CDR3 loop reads CASSYGQSGGYTF. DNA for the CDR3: TGCGCCAGCAGCTATGGACAGTCGGGTGGCTACACCTTC.

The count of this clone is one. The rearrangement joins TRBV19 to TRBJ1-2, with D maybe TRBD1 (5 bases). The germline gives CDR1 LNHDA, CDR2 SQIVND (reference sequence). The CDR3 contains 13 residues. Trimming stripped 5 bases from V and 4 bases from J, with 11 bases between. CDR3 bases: TGTGCCAGTAGTGCCCGGGGACTCTATGGCTACACCTTC. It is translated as CASSARGLYGYTF.

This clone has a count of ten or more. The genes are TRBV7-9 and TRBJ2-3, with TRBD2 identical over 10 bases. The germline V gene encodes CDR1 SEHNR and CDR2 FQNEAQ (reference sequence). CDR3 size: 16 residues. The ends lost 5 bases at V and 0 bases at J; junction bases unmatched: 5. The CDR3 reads CASSVSGRSSTDTQYF. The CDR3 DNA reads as TGTGCCAGCAGCGTTAGCGGGAGGTCTAGCACAGATACGCAGTATTTT.

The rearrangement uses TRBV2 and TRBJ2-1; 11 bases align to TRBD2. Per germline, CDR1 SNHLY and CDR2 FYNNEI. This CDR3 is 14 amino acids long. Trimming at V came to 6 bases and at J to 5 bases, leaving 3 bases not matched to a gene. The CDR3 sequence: CASRETSGDNEQFF. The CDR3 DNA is TGTGCCAGCAGGGAGACTAGCGGGGACAATGAGCAGTTCTTC.

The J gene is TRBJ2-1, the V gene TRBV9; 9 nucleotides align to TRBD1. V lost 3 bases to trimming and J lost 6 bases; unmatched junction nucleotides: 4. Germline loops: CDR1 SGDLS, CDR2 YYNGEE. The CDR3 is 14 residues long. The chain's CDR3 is CASSARDRVNEQFF. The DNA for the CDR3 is TGTGCCAGCAGCGCCCGGGACAGGGTCAATGAGCAGTTCTTC.

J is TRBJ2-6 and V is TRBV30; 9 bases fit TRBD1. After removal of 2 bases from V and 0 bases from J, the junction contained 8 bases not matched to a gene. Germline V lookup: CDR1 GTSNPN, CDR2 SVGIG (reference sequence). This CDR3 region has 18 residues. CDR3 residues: CAWSRGDREFSGANVLTF. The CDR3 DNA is TGTGCCTGGAGTAGGGGGGACAGGGAATTCTCTGGGGCCAACGTCCTGACTTTC.

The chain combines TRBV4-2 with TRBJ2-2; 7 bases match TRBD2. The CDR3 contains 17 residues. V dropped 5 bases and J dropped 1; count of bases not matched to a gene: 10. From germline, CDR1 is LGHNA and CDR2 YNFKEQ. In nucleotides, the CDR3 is TGTGCCAGCAGCAGAGGGCTAGCGGCACAGAACACCGGGGAGCTGTTTTTT. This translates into CASSRGLAAQNTGELFF.

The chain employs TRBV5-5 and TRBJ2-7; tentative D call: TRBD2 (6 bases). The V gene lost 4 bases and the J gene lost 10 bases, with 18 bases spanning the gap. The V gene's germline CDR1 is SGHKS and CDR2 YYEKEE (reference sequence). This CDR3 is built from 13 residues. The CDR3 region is CASSATSRGSQYF. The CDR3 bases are TGTGCCAGCAGCGCGACTAGTCGGGGATCACAGTACTTC. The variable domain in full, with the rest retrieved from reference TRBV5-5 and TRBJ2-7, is DAGVTQSPTHLIKTRGQQVTLRCSPISGHKSVSWYQQVLGQGPQFIFQYYEKEERGRGNFPDRFSARQFPNYSSELNVNALLLGDSALYLCASSATSRGSQYFGPGTRLTVT.

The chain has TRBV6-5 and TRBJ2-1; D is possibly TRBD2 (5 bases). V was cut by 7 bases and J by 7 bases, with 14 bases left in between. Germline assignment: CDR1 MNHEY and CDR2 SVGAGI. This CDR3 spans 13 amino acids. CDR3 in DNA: TGTGCCAGCAACGGGGTCGGGCCTAATGAGCAGTTCTTC. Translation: CASNGVGPNEQFF.

CDR3: CASSQAVTRALKSEQYF. For the CDR3, the DNA is TGTGCCAGCAGCCAGGCCGTAACTAGGGCCCTCAAGAGTGAGCAGTACTTC. The chain couples TRBV4-2 to TRBJ2-7; possibly TRBD2 for D (5 bases). Trimming took off 3 bases at V and 7 bases at J, with 25 bases between the two ends. Germline CDR1 and CDR2: LGHNA and YNFKEQ. The CDR3 covers 17 residues.

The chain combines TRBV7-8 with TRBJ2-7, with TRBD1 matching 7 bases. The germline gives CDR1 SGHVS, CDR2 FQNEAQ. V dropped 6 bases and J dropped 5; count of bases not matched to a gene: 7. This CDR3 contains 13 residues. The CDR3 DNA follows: TGTGCCAGCAGACCGACAGGGAACCACGAGCAGTACTTC. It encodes CASRPTGNHEQYF.

Here the CDR3 reads CASSEVGGTAFF. CDR3 nucleotide sequence: TGTGCCAGCAGTGAGGTCGGGGGAACGGCTTTCTTT. J is TRBJ1-1 and V is TRBV2; D may be TRBD1 (5 bases). V shed 3 bases and J shed 11 bases, with 13 bases lying between them. The CDR3 extends over 12 amino acids. Germline loops: CDR1 SNHLY, CDR2 FYNNEI.

The CDR3 nucleotides read TGTGCCAGCAGTTCCGGCAGGGGCGGGAGCACTGAAGCTTTCTTT. It translates to CASSSGRGGSTEAFF. The chain has TRBV25-1 and TRBJ1-1, with D possibly TRBD1 on 6 matching bases. The CDR3 is 15 amino acids. Trimming removed 5 bases from V and 4 bases from J, with 17 bases in between. Germline-derived CDR1 and CDR2 are MGHDK and SYGVNS.

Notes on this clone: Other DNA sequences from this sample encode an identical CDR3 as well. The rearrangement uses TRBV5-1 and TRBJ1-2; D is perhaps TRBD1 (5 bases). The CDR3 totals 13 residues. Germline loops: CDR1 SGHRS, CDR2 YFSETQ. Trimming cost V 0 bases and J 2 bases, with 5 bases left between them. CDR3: CASSLGQNYGYTF. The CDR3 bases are TGCGCCAGCAGCTTGGGACAGAACTATGGCTACACCTTC.

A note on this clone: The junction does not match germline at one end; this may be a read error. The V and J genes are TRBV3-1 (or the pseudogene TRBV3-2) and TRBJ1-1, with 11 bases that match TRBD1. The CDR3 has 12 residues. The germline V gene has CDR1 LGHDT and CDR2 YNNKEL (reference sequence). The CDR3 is CASSLGQGAALF. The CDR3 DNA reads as TGTGCCAGCAGCCTTGGACAGGGGGCGGCTCTCTTT.

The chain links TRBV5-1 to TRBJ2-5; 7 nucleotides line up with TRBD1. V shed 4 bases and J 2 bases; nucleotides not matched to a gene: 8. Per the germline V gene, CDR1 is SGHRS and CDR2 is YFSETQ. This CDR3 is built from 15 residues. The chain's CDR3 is CASSTGQAKQETQYF. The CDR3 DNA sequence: TGCGCCAGCAGCACCGGACAGGCTAAACAAGAGACCCAGTACTTC. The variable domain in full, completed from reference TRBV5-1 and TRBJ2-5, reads KAGVTQTPRYLIKTRGQQVTLSCSPISGHRSVSWYQQTPGQGLQFLFEYFSETQRNKGNFPGRFSGRQFSNSRSEMNVSTLELGDSALYLCASSTGQAKQETQYFGPGTRLLVL.

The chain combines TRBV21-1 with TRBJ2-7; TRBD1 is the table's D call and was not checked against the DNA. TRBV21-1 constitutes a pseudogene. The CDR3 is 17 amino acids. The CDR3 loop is CASSSTYRGIPLGEQYV. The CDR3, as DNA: TGTGCCAGCAGCTCAACCTACAGGGGCATCCCTCTCGGCGAGCAGTACGTC.